These T cell receptor beta chains were read from a single sample in a study of blood T cell repertoires in COVID-19. Profiled with immunoSEQ multiplex PCR; TCRdb holds only in-frame clones, not every one. The table includes some 150,000 clones, about 79% detected once. Source material: peripheral blood. Every receptor here comes from a woman aged 50 to 65 with acute or convalescent COVID-19. Each CDR3 is given with its conserved first and last residue. D genes are given only for firm matches. Some rows have no size entry. The others give once, few or many, or a class for an expanded clone.

v_call: TRBV4-3
j_call: TRBJ2-1
d_call: TRBD2
clone_size: -
cdr3_aa: CASSQLAGGLNEQFF
cdr3_nt: TGCGCCAGCAGCCAACTAGCGGGAGGACTCAATGAGCAGTTCTTC

v_call: TRBV3-1/TRBV3-2
j_call: TRBJ1-4
d_call: TRBD1
clone_size: -
cdr3_aa: CASSPGQGALFF
cdr3_nt: TGTGCCAGCAGCCCGGGACAGGGGGCACTGTTTTTT

v_call: TRBV4-2
j_call: TRBJ1-1
d_call: -
clone_size: few
cdr3_aa: CASSQEPGVDTEAFF
cdr3_nt: TGTGCCAGCAGCCAAGAACCGGGAGTGGACACTGAAGCTTTCTTT

v_call: TRBV2
j_call: TRBJ1-1
d_call: -
clone_size: -
cdr3_aa: CASTSSGGDTEAFF
cdr3_nt: TGTGCCAGCACTAGTTCAGGCGGGGACACTGAAGCTTTCTTT

v_call: TRBV2
j_call: TRBJ1-2
d_call: -
clone_size: -
cdr3_aa: CASQGTSNYGYTF
cdr3_nt: TGTGCCTCCCAGGGAACTTCTAACTATGGCTACACCTTC

v_call: TRBV7-2
j_call: TRBJ1-1
d_call: -
clone_size: -
cdr3_aa: CASSLGWGGEAFF
cdr3_nt: TGTGCCAGCAGCTTAGGTTGGGGGGGTGAAGCTTTCTTT

v_call: TRBV7-8
j_call: TRBJ1-6
d_call: -
clone_size: few
cdr3_aa: CASSFQRSQGYSPLHF
cdr3_nt: TGTGCCAGCAGCTTCCAGAGGTCTCAGGGGTATTCACCCCTCCACTTT

v_call: TRBV5-1
j_call: TRBJ2-7
d_call: TRBD1
clone_size: -
cdr3_aa: CASSLASRGNEQYF
cdr3_nt: TGCGCCAGCAGCCTGGCGTCCAGGGGGAACGAGCAGTACTTC

v_call: TRBV7-2
j_call: TRBJ2-3
d_call: TRBD2
clone_size: -
cdr3_aa: CASSLTRASGRTDTQYF
cdr3_nt: TGTGCCAGCAGCTTAACCAGGGCTAGCGGACGCACAGATACGCAGTATTTT

v_call: TRBV19
j_call: TRBJ2-1
d_call: TRBD2
clone_size: -
cdr3_aa: CASSIDRTGGTYNEQFF
cdr3_nt: TGTGCCAGTAGTATAGATCGGACGGGAGGAACCTACAATGAGCAGTTCTTC

v_call: TRBV28
j_call: TRBJ2-7
d_call: -
clone_size: -
cdr3_aa: CASSGGSYEQYF
cdr3_nt: TGTGCCAGCAGTGGGGGGTCCTACGAGCAGTACTTC

v_call: TRBV19
j_call: TRBJ1-4
d_call: TRBD1
clone_size: once
cdr3_aa: CASTGVNEKLFF
cdr3_nt: TGTGCTTCAACAGGGGTTAATGAAAAACTGTTTTTT

v_call: TRBV27
j_call: TRBJ1-5
d_call: -
clone_size: few
cdr3_aa: CASSSSRAYSNQPQHF
cdr3_nt: TGTGCCAGCAGTTCCTCCAGGGCCTATAGCAATCAGCCCCAGCATTTT

v_call: TRBV27
j_call: TRBJ1-4
d_call: TRBD1
clone_size: -
cdr3_aa: CASSHRGHTNEKLFF
cdr3_nt: TGTGCCAGCAGCCACAGGGGGCATACTAATGAAAAACTGTTTTTT

v_call: TRBV30
j_call: TRBJ2-1
d_call: TRBD2
clone_size: -
cdr3_aa: CAWRSFTPGLRAGNEQFF
cdr3_nt: TGTGCCTGGAGGTCCTTCACCCCGGGACTCAGAGCGGGAAATGAGCAGTTCTTC

v_call: TRBV11-2
j_call: TRBJ2-5
d_call: -
clone_size: -
cdr3_aa: CASSLRRDWVQETQYF
cdr3_nt: TGTGCCAGCAGCTTGAGGCGGGATTGGGTCCAAGAGACCCAGTACTTC

v_call: TRBV4-2
j_call: TRBJ2-2
d_call: TRBD2
clone_size: -
cdr3_aa: CASSQVLRGGLDGELFF
cdr3_nt: TGTGCCAGCAGCCAAGTCCTGCGGGGGGGCCTTGACGGGGAGCTGTTTTTT

v_call: TRBV18
j_call: TRBJ1-1
d_call: -
clone_size: -
cdr3_aa: CASSSTDKNTEAFF
cdr3_nt: TGTGCCAGCTCATCGACAGATAAGAACACTGAAGCTTTCTTT

v_call: TRBV27
j_call: TRBJ1-3
d_call: TRBD1
clone_size: -
cdr3_aa: CASRSTGSGNTIYF
cdr3_nt: TGTGCCAGCAGGTCGACAGGGTCCGGAAACACCATATATTTT

v_call: TRBV19
j_call: TRBJ2-5
d_call: TRBD1
clone_size: -
cdr3_aa: CASSIWGQQETQYF
cdr3_nt: TGTGCCAGTAGTATTTGGGGACAGCAAGAGACCCAGTACTTC

v_call: TRBV10-3
j_call: TRBJ2-7
d_call: -
clone_size: -
cdr3_aa: CAINSPLGPSSYEQYF
cdr3_nt: TGTGCCATCAATTCTCCTTTGGGGCCTAGCTCCTACGAGCAGTACTTC

v_call: TRBV6-5
j_call: TRBJ1-5
d_call: -
clone_size: many
cdr3_aa: CASSSWDTNQPQHF
cdr3_nt: TGTGCCAGCAGTTCGTGGGACACCAATCAGCCCCAGCATTTT

v_call: TRBV12-5
j_call: TRBJ1-6
d_call: -
clone_size: -
cdr3_aa: CASGSGQLSYNSPLHF
cdr3_nt: TGTGCTAGTGGTTCGGGACAACTCTCCTATAATTCACCCCTCCACTTT